Listed here are 20 T cell receptor beta chains from one sample, sequenced in a study of yellow fever vaccine responses in identical twins (dated by TCRdb to 2016 to 2019). The library came from RT-PCR. Sequenced using an Illumina HiSeq 2500. Clones were called with MiXCR by TCRdb after fastp trimmed the public reads at Q25, and only in-frame beta chains were retained. CDR3 protein sequences are deduplicated, and each keeps its most common genes and DNA. The sample has 15,000 or so distinct CDR3 sequences on record, roughly four fifths of them singletons. The top ten clones comprise about 1.7% of the sample. This material consisted of T cells from blood (PBMCs), unsorted or a sorted subset (not recorded which), taken before or after yellow fever vaccination (not recorded which). Receptor source: a woman under 30 who received the yellow fever vaccine. Donor details come from another sample of the same person, matched by shared clones.

The chain is built from TRBV29-1 and TRBJ1-2, with D possibly being TRBD1 (5 bases). Germline V gene lookup returns CDR1 SQVTM and CDR2 ANQGSEA. The CDR3 sequence is 12 residues long. Trimming stripped 5 bases from V and 3 bases from J, with 10 bases between. The DNA of the CDR3 is TGCAGCGTTCCAGGGTCGTACTATGGCTACACCTTC. This encodes CSVPGSYYGYTF.

V is TRBV20-1 and J is TRBJ2-1, with TRBD1 identical over 7 bases. The junction had 5 bases not matched to a gene; V was cut back by 0 bases and J by 3 bases. Germline lookup yields CDR1 DFQATT and CDR2 SNEGSKA (reference sequence). The CDR3 length is 15 residues. CDR3 sequence reads: CSARDITGVYNEQFF. As DNA, the CDR3 is TGCAGTGCTAGAGATATCACAGGGGTCTACAATGAGCAGTTCTTC.

This clonotype was observed a handful of times. CDR3 sequence (DNA): TGTGCCAGCAGCGCCGGGACAGGAGGACAGCCCCAGCATTTT. Translating it yields CASSAGTGGQPQHF. The chain combines TRBV5-4 with TRBJ1-5; TRBD1 matches at 8 bases. Germline assignment: CDR1 SGHNT and CDR2 YYREEE (reference sequence). With V trimmed by 4 bases and J by 7 bases, 7 bases remained unmatched. CDR3 length equals 14 residues.

In its sample, this clonotype was seen a few times. This rearrangement joins TRBV7-9 to TRBJ2-7; D gene unclear. CDR3 size: 13 residues. Germline values: CDR1 SEHNR, CDR2 FQNEAQ (reference sequence). Between the trimmed V and J ends, which lost 5 bases and 3 bases, there was a span of 11 bases. The chain's CDR3 is CASSASPDYEQYF. DNA for the CDR3: TGTGCCAGCAGCGCCAGCCCAGACTACGAGCAGTACTTC.

The chain has TRBV7-3 and TRBJ1-1; 7 bases fit TRBD1. The CDR3 totals 16 residues. Looked up from germline, CDR1 is SGHTA and CDR2 is FQGTGA. V was clipped by 5 bases and J by 0 bases; unmatched bases: 9. In DNA, the CDR3 is TGTGCCAGCAGCCTCACGAAGGGGGCCCTGAACACTGAAGCTTTCTTT. Translation: CASSLTKGALNTEAFF. The entire variable domain, with the rest obtained from reference TRBV7-3 and TRBJ1-1, is as follows: GAGVSQTPSNKVTEKGKYVELRCDPISGHTALYWYRQSLGQGPEFLIYFQGTGAADDSGLPNDRFFAVRPEGSVSTLKIQRTERGDSAVYLCASSLTKGALNTEAFFGQGTRLTVV.

This clonotype has only one observation. J is TRBJ2-3 and V is TRBV18; the D is unclear. The germline V and J ends were trimmed by 6 bases and 0 bases, with 13 bases remaining between them. Germline assignment: CDR1 KGHSH and CDR2 LQKENI. This CDR3 region has 15 residues. The CDR3 region has the DNA TGTGCCAGCTCGATCTCACCGACTAGCACAGATACGCAGTATTTT. It codes for CASSISPTSTDTQYF.

The V gene is TRBV29-1, the J gene TRBJ1-5; D might be TRBD1 (5 bases). The CDR3 extends over 12 amino acids. Germline CDR1 and CDR2: SQVTM and ANQGSEA. V lost 7 bases, J lost 5 bases, and 12 bases lay in between. This chain's CDR3 is CSAGGSDQPQHF. The CDR3 DNA is TGCAGCGCGGGGGGGAGTGATCAGCCCCAGCATTTT.

V and J are TRBV7-2 and TRBJ1-2; 8 positions agree with TRBD1. The V gene end was trimmed by 3 bases and the J gene end by 8 bases; junction bases not matched to a gene: 8. In germline, CDR1 is SGHTA, CDR2 FQGNSA. This CDR3 contains 14 residues. The CDR3 sequence is CASSFPGQDVGYTF. For the CDR3, the DNA is TGTGCCAGCAGCTTTCCGGGACAGGATGTCGGCTACACCTTC.

The CDR3 sequence is CASSPPGQGNTEAFF. The DNA of the CDR3 is TGTGCCAGCTCACCACCCGGGCAGGGTAACACTGAAGCTTTCTTT. The chain couples TRBV18 to TRBJ1-1; D is possibly TRBD1 (5 bases). The V gene lost 0 bases and the J gene lost 2 bases, with 10 bases spanning the gap. Germline V lookup: CDR1 KGHSH, CDR2 LQKENI. CDR3 length equals 15 residues.

The CDR3 sequence is CAWPRGRDEPQSGYTF. The DNA of the CDR3 is TGTGCCTGGCCCAGGGGGCGCGATGAGCCTCAATCTGGCTACACCTTC. This chain connects TRBV30 to TRBJ1-2; 8 bases match TRBD1. CDR1 and CDR2 from the germline V gene are GTSNPN and SVGIG (reference sequence). CDR3 length equals 16 residues. Trimming at V came to 5 bases and at J to 7 bases, leaving 18 bases not matched to a gene.

V is TRBV7-3 and J is TRBJ1-1; D perhaps matches TRBD1 (6 bases). V dropped 1 base and J dropped 3 bases, with 12 bases sitting between them. Germline V gives CDR1 SGHTA, CDR2 FQGTGA. CDR3 size: 15 residues. The CDR3 spells CASSLNPGADTEAFF. The DNA of the CDR3 is TGTGCCAGCAGCTTAAATCCAGGGGCGGACACTGAAGCTTTCTTT.

The J gene is TRBJ2-7, the V gene TRBV3-1; D not resolved. The CDR3 sequence is 14 residues long. Per germline, CDR1 LGHDT and CDR2 YNNKEL (reference sequence). V lost 2 bases and J lost 5, with 13 bases in between. Here the CDR3 reads CASSQSRASHEQYF. The DNA for the CDR3 is TGTGCCAGCAGCCAAAGTCGGGCTTCCCACGAGCAGTACTTC.

The genes are TRBV6-1 and TRBJ1-5; D is unclear. The ends were cut back, 5 bases at V and 9 bases at J, with 20 bases in the middle. There are 15 residues in the CDR3. Germline CDR1 reads MNHNS; CDR2 reads SASEGT. The CDR3 DNA reads TGTGCCAGCAGTCCGACGACTAACTACTTGGCGCCCCAGCATTTT. It translates to CASSPTTNYLAPQHF.

The genes are TRBV12-5 and TRBJ2-1; weak D call: TRBD1 (5 bases). The CDR3 loop spans 15 amino acids. The germline V gene encodes CDR1 LGHNT and CDR2 FRNRAP. The V end lost 4 bases, the J end lost 7 bases, and 17 bases lay between the germline ends. The CDR3 loop is CASGSGIRASNEQFF. The CDR3 DNA reads as TGTGCTAGTGGTTCTGGGATCAGGGCGTCGAATGAGCAGTTCTTC. Complete variable domain (other parts from reference TRBV12-5 and TRBJ2-1): DARVTQTPRHKVTEMGQEVTMRCQPILGHNTVFWYRQTMMQGLELLAYFRNRAPLDDSGMPKDRFSAEMPDATLATLKIQPSEPRDSAVYFCASGSGIRASNEQFFGPGTRLTVL.

The chain is built from TRBV20-1 and TRBJ1-1; a weak D match, TRBD1 (6 bases). V was pared by 5 bases and J by 5 bases, with 18 bases between. Per germline, CDR1 DFQATT and CDR2 SNEGSKA (reference sequence). This CDR3 comprises 14 residues. CDR3: CSAPLQGPFTEAFF. The CDR3 nucleotides are TGCAGTGCTCCATTACAGGGTCCTTTTACTGAAGCTTTCTTT.

CDR3 sequence reads: CASSPGPQNQPQHF. CDR3 coding DNA: TGTGCCAGCTCACCCGGACCGCAAAATCAGCCCCAGCATTTT. The V and J genes are TRBV18 and TRBJ1-5; no clear D. V lost 3 bases and J lost 4, with 10 bases in between. There are 14 residues in the CDR3. Per germline, CDR1 KGHSH and CDR2 LQKENI.

The chain carries TRBV11-2 and TRBJ2-4, with a possible D match to TRBD2 (6 bases). This CDR3 comprises 18 residues. The germline V gene encodes CDR1 SGHAT and CDR2 FQNNGV. V gave up 3 bases and J gave up 0 bases, with 18 bases separating them. The CDR3 sequence is CASSFFYPSVLAKNIQYF. The CDR3, as DNA: TGTGCCAGCAGCTTCTTTTATCCTAGCGTTCTAGCCAAAAACATTCAGTACTTC. The full variable domain, its missing parts supplied by reference TRBV11-2 and TRBJ2-4, is EAGVAQSPRYKIIEKRQSVAFWCNPISGHATLYWYQQILGQGPKLLIQFQNNGVVDDSQLPKDRFSAERLKGVDSTLKIQPAKLEDSAVYLCASSFFYPSVLAKNIQYFGAGTRLSVL.

The CDR3 is CASSPAGIMNTEAFF. The CDR3 coding sequence is TGTGCCAGCTCACCGGCGGGGATCATGAACACTGAAGCTTTCTTT. This chain connects TRBV18 to TRBJ1-1; D is unresolved. CDR3 size: 15 residues. Trimming left V 3 bases short and J 0 bases short, with 11 bases between. Germline CDR1 reads KGHSH; CDR2 reads LQKENI.

The J gene is TRBJ1-2, the V gene TRBV13, with 8 bases identical to TRBD1. CDR3 length equals 13 residues. The ends lost 8 bases at V and 4 bases at J; junction bases unmatched: 6. The germline gives CDR1 PRHDT, CDR2 FYEKMQ (reference sequence). The CDR3 sequence is CASQDRATYGYTF. CDR3 sequence (DNA): TGTGCCAGCCAGGACAGGGCGACCTATGGCTACACCTTC. Based on the CDR3 plus reference TRBV13 and TRBJ1-2, the full variable domain is AAGVIQSPRHLIKEKRETATLKCYPIPRHDTVYWYQQGPGQDPQFLISFYEKMQSDKGSIPDRFSAQQFSDYHSELNMSSLELGDSALYFCASQDRATYGYTFGSGTRLTVV.

V usage is TRBV7-9 and J usage is TRBJ1-2; 7 bases map to TRBD1. The CDR3 is made up of 14 amino acids. Germline values: CDR1 SEHNR, CDR2 FQNEAQ (reference sequence). The V and J ends lost 0 bases and 7 bases, in that order; junction bases with no gene match: 5. CDR3 sequence: CASSLARDSAGYTF. In DNA form, the CDR3 reads TGTGCCAGCAGCTTAGCGAGGGACAGCGCTGGCTACACCTTC. Full variable domain (missing parts from reference TRBV7-9 and TRBJ1-2): DTGVSQNPRHKITKRGQNVTFRCDPISEHNRLYWYRQTLGQGPEFLTYFQNEAQLEKSRLLSDRFSAERPKGSFSTLEIQRTEQGDSAMYLCASSLARDSAGYTFGSGTRLTVV.